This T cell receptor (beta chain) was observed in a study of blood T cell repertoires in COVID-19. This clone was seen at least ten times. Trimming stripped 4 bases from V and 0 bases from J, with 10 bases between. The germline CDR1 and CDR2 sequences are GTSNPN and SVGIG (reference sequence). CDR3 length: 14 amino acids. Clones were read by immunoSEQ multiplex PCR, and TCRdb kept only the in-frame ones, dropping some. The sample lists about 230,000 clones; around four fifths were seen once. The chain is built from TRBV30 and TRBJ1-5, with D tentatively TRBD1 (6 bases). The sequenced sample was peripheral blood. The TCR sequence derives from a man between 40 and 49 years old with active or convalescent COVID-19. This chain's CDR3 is CAWNTGNSNQPQHF. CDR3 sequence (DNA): TGTGCCTGGAACACAGGGAATAGCAATCAGCCCCAGCATTTT. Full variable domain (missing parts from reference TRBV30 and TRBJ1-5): SQTIHQWPATLVQPVGSPLSLECTVEGTSNPNLYWYRQAAGRGLQLLFYSVGIGQISSEVPQNLSASRPQDRQFILSSKKLLLSDSGFYLCAWNTGNSNQPQHFGDGTRLSIL.